Following are 14 T cell receptor beta chains from one sample sequenced in a study of monozygotic twins with inflammatory bowel disease. TCRdb reprocessed the 5' RACE reads and stores each CDR3 protein as one record, lacking DNA. The sample includes approximately 380,000 distinct CDR3 sequences. The sequencing input was blood. Source of these receptors: a human donor with ulcerative colitis or Crohn's disease, or a healthy co-twin of an affected twin (not recorded which).

The J gene is TRBJ2-3, the V gene TRBV5-1; TCRdb proposes TRBD2, but this gene call is untestable without DNA. Germline CDR1 and CDR2: SGHRS and YFSETQ. CDR3 length: 15 amino acids. This CDR3 is CASTERGTSTDTQYF.

The chain combines TRBV6-1 with TRBJ1-1; without DNA, the TCRdb call of TRBD1 cannot be checked. Germline V lookup: CDR1 MNHNS, CDR2 SASEGT. The CDR3 is made up of 14 amino acids. The CDR3 loop is CASSVKGRDTEAFF.

The V and J genes are TRBV3-1 and TRBJ2-7; without DNA, the TCRdb call of TRBD1 cannot be checked. The CDR3 runs 16 residues. Germline loops: CDR1 LGHDT, CDR2 YNNKEL (reference sequence). CDR3 amino acids: CASSQEPGHTFYEQYF.

This chain joins TRBV20-1 and TRBJ2-7; as DNA is missing, the TRBD1 call by TCRdb cannot be tested. Germline V CDR1 and CDR2: DFQATT, SNEGSKA (reference sequence). The CDR3 runs to 15 residues. This chain's CDR3 is CSARDGRQGVDEQYF.

This chain links TRBV12-3 or TRBV12-4 with TRBJ2-1; TCRdb's D gene call, TRBD1, goes unchecked for lack of DNA. This CDR3 contains 15 residues. CDR3 protein: CASSLRAGAVNEQFF.

This rearrangement joins TRBV20-1 to TRBJ2-3; TCRdb's assignment of TRBD1 cannot be checked, as there is no DNA. Looked up from germline, CDR1 is DFQATT and CDR2 is SNEGSKA (reference sequence). This CDR3 comprises 17 residues. CDR3 residues: CSASRAGQFVGTDTQYF.

The J gene is TRBJ2-7, the V gene TRBV7-9. CDR1 is SEHNR and CDR2 is FQNEAQ in the germline V gene (reference sequence). The length of the CDR3 is 16 residues. The CDR3 sequence: CASSFSVREASYEQYF.

This sequence joins TRBV27 and TRBJ1-6; TCRdb's D gene call, TRBD1, goes unchecked for lack of DNA. This CDR3 region has 14 residues. Germline V gene data show CDR1 as MNHEY and CDR2 as SMNVEV (reference sequence). CDR3: CASSFGTVNSPLHF.

The rearrangement joins TRBV5-1 to TRBJ1-1; the D call from TCRdb, TRBD1, cannot be confirmed without DNA. CDR3 length: 15 residues. Per germline, CDR1 SGHRS and CDR2 YFSETQ. The CDR3 loop is CASSETGILNTEAFF.

J is TRBJ2-3 and V is TRBV29-1; TCRdb returns TRBD2, unconfirmable since there is no DNA. The germline V gene encodes CDR1 SQVTM and CDR2 ANQGSEA. There are 17 residues in the CDR3. The CDR3 here is CSALKRGGRGGTDTQYF.

The chain is built from TRBV4-2 and TRBJ2-1. Germline CDR1 reads LGHNA; CDR2 reads YNFKEQ. This CDR3 is 16 amino acids long. The CDR3: CASSRLWRDVRNEQFF.

This chain uses TRBV4-2 with TRBJ2-7; with no DNA, the TCRdb D assignment of TRBD2 cannot be verified. The germline gives CDR1 LGHNA, CDR2 YNFKEQ. The CDR3 is made up of 16 amino acids. The chain's CDR3 is CASSAHSVAGGYEQYF.

The CDR3 protein is CASSPTGGYANYGYTF. The chain carries TRBV12-3 or TRBV12-4 and TRBJ1-2; the D call from TCRdb, TRBD1, cannot be confirmed without DNA. The CDR3 has 16 residues.

The chain links TRBV20-1 to TRBJ2-3; TCRdb returns TRBD1, unconfirmable since there is no DNA. CDR3 length equals 14 residues. Germline assignment: CDR1 DFQATT and CDR2 SNEGSKA (reference sequence). The CDR3 region is CSARDRGGTDTQYF.